This T cell receptor beta chain emerged from a study of T cell responses to AZD1222 COVID-19 vaccine (dated by TCRdb to 2020 to 2022). Some background on the complete study: TCR sequencing was performed for about 250 trial participants, of whom roughly 200 were given two doses of AZD1222 and approximately 25 were given two doses of MenACWY control vaccine. Trial participants were enrolled into age subgroups of 18-55, 56-69 and 70-plus years, which contained around 150, 28 and 57 TCR-sequenced participants, respectively.

The CDR3 regions of human TCRbeta chains were subjected to immunosequencing. Processing in the source paper ran as follows. TCRs in the repertoires were matched against a reference library of SARS-CoV-2-specific TCRs that had been generated with the MIRA antigen-specificity platform. Breadth was defined as the fraction of unique TCRs that were SARS-CoV-2-associated. Depth was defined as the fraction of total T cells that were SARS-CoV-2-associated. Each spike-specific TCR was assigned to its reactive spike region and to a CD4 or CD8 class using the MIRA data. Log10-transformed breadth and depth values were compared by one-way ANOVA with Sidak's multiple comparisons tests. TCRdb took this table from immuneACCESS and kept in-frame rearrangements with V and J called. Such tables lack part of the clones; where checked against another copy, unresolved V genes explain under half of the gap, and the rest is unexplained. V and J calls and clone size are given by that table; D and trimming were obtained from the DNA. This sample has some 130,000 clones in its table, and approximately 91% of those were observed once. Of the sample, over 5% is held by the ten largest clones.

From the cysteine through the phenylalanine, the CDR3 covers 16 amino acids. The only DNA kept is the CDR3, 48 bases in frame from the first base. Between the V and J ends, shortened by 9 bases and 0 bases respectively, the junction contains 20 bases. Based on the germline V gene (reference sequence), the CDR1 and CDR2 sequences are LNHDA and SQIVND. What the time point label conveys for this sample: about 28 days (+/-7) after the second vaccine dose. AZD1222 recipients with second doses at about 4 weeks or about 12 weeks were pooled, because spike-specific TCR depth and breadth did not differ between schedules. The vaccinee samples were drawn from two UK trials, COV001 and COV002, one of which was a single-blind randomized controlled phase 2/3 trial testing AZD1222 (ChAdOx1 nCoV-19) in healthy adults. For TCRbeta chain sequencing, PBMC samples from trial participants were taken at day 0 and at day 28 after the second dose.

As for this clone: It has no known antigen specificity. The record has no base qualities; no much larger clone is one base away.

Here is what the overall study found, with its caveats: Participants were mostly white British and included more females than males, and it was suggested by the authors that clonal diversity may have been underestimated. The vaccine-associated CD4 TCRs covered the entire spike protein, and the dominant responses fell in regions 160-218 and 743-854. Because no day 14 peak-response samples were available, the repertoires could be characterized only after the peak T cell response. Conclusions about previously exposed vaccinees are limited because only a handful of AZD1222 recipients were SARS-CoV-2 seropositive at baseline. Reportedly, almost half of the unique spike-specific TCRs recognized epitopes lying outside the regions that are mutated in the B.1.351 and B.1.1.7 variants. Spike-specific TCR breadth and depth rose significantly after two AZD1222 doses compared with day 0 and with MenACWY recipients. The 56-69-year group was small, and its depth increase did not reach significance, likely because of low power.

The sample consisted of peripheral blood, taken 28 days after the second AZD1222 dose. The clonotype originates from an adult who received the AZD1222 COVID-19 vaccine. The receptor chain draws on TRBV19 and TRBJ1-2, with the D gene not clear enough to name. The CDR3 has the sequence CASNVGSVPANYGYTF. The sequence in DNA is TGTGCCAGCAACGTCGGCAGCGTACCTGCTAACTATGGCTACACCTTC.